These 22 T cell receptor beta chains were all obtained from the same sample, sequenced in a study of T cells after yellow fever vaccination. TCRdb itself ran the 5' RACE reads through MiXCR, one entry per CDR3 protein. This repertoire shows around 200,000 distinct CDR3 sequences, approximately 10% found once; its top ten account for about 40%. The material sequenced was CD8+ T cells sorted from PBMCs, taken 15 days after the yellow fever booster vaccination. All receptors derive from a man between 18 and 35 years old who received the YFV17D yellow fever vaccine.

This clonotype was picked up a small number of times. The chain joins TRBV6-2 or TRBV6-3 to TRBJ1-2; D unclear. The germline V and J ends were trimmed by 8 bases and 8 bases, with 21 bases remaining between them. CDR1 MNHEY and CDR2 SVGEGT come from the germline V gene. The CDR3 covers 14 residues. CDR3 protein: CASGRTRGFGGYTF. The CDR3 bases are TGTGCCAGCGGCCGGACCCGGGGTTTTGGCGGCTACACCTTC.

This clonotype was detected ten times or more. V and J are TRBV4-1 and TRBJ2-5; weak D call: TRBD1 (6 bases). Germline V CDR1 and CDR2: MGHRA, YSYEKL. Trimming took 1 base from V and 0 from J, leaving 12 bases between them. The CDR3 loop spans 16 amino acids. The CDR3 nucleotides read TGCGCCAGCAGCCAAGTCTACAGGGAAAACCAAGAGACCCAGTACTTC. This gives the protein CASSQVYRENQETQYF.

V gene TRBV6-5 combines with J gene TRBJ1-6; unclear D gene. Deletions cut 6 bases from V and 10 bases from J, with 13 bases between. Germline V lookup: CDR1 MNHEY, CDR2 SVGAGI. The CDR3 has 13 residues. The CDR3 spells CASRPGPSSPLHF. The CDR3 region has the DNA TGTGCCAGCAGACCCGGACCTAGCTCACCCCTCCACTTT.

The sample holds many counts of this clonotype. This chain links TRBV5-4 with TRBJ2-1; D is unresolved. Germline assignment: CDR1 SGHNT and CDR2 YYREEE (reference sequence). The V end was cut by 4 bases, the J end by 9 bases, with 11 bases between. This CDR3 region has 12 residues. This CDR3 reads CASSDENVEQFF. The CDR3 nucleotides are TGTGCCAGCAGCGACGAGAATGTTGAGCAGTTCTTC.

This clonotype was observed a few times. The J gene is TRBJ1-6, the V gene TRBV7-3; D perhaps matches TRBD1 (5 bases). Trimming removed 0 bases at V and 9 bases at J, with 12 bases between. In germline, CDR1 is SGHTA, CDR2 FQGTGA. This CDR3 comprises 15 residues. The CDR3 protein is CASSLTGGSGSPLHF. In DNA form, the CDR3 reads TGTGCCAGCAGCTTAACTGGGGGGTCGGGTTCACCCCTCCACTTT.

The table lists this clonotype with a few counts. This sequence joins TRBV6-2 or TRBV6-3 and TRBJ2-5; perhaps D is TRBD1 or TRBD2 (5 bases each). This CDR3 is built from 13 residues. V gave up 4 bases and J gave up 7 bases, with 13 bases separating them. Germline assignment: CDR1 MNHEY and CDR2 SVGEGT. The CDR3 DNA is TGTGCCAGCAGTTTGTGGGACCCGGGGACCCAGTACTTC. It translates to CASSLWDPGTQYF.

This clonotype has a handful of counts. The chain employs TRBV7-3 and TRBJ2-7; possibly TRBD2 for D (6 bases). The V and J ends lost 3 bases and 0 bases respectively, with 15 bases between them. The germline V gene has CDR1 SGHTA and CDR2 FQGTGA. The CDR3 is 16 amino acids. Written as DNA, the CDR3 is TGTGCCAGCAGCTTCCCGGGACTCCTAATCTCCTACGAGCAGTACGTC. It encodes CASSFPGLLISYEQYV.

DNA of the CDR3: TGTGCCAGCGGGCCAGGAGGTTCTTTCGGTGAGCAGTTCTTC. Translated, it gives CASGPGGSFGEQFF. This chain connects TRBV27 to TRBJ2-1; tentative D call: TRBD2 (5 bases). Germline V CDR1 and CDR2: MNHEY, SMNVEV (reference sequence). CDR3 length equals 14 residues. Trimming removed 8 bases at V and 9 bases at J, with 20 bases between.

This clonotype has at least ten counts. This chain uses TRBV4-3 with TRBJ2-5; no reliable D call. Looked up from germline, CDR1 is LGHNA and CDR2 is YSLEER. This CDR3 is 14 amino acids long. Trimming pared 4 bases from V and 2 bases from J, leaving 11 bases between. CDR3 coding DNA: TGCGCCAGCAGCCGCACGGGTTATCAAGAGACCCAGTACTTC. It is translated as CASSRTGYQETQYF.

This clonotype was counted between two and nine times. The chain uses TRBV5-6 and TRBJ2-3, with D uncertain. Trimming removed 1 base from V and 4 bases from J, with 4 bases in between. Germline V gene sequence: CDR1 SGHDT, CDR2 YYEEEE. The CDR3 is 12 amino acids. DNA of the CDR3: TGTGCCAGCAGCTTGTGGTCAGATACGCAGTATTTT. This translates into CASSLWSDTQYF.

The CDR3 coding sequence is TGTGCCAGCAGCTTAGGCCTAGCGGATGAGCAGTTCTTC. This sequence encodes CASSLGLADEQFF. The J gene is TRBJ2-1, the V gene TRBV13, with 7 bases matching TRBD2. This CDR3 has 13 residues. The J segment lost 8 bases and the V segment lost 0 bases, leaving 1 base of the junction unmatched. Germline CDR1 and CDR2: PRHDT and FYEKMQ (reference sequence).

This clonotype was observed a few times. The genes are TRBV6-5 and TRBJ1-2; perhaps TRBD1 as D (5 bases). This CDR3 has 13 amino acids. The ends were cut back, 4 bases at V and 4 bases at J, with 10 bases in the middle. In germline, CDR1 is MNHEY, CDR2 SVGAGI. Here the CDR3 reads CASSFGQAYGYTF. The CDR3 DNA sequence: TGTGCCAGCAGTTTCGGACAAGCCTATGGCTACACCTTC.

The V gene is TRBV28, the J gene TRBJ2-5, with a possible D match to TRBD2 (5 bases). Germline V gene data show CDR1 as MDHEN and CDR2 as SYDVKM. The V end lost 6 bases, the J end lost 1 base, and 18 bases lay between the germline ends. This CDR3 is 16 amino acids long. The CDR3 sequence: CASRNRGGCPQETQYF. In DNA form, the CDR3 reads TGTGCCAGCAGGAATCGTGGCGGGTGCCCCCAAGAGACCCAGTACTTC.

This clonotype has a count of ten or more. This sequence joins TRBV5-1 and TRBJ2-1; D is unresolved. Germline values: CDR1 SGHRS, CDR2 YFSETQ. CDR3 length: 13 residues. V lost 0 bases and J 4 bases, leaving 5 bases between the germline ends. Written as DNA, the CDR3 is TGCGCCAGCAGCTTGGTTGGATACAATGAGCAGTTCTTC. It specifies CASSLVGYNEQFF.

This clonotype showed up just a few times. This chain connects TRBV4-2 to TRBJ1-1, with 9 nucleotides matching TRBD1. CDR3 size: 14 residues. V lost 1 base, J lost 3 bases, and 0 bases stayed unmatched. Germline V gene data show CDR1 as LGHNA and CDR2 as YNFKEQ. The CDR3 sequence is CASSQGQGDTEAFF. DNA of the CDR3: TGTGCCAGCAGCCAAGGACAGGGGGACACTGAAGCTTTCTTT.

The CDR3 region has the DNA TGTGCCAGCAGAGCGGGGATTAGCACAGATACGCAGTATTTT. It yields the protein CASRAGISTDTQYF. The chain carries TRBV27 and TRBJ2-3; 7 bases fit TRBD2. Trimming took 6 bases from V and 0 from J; bases not matched to a gene: 3. The CDR3 runs 14 residues. Looked up from germline, CDR1 is MNHEY and CDR2 is SMNVEV (reference sequence).

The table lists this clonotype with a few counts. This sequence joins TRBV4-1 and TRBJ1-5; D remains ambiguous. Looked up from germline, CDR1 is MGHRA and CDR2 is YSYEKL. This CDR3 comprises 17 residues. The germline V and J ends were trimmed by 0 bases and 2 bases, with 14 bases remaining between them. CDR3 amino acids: CASSQDAGQVGNQPQHF. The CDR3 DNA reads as TGCGCCAGCAGCCAAGATGCTGGGCAGGTCGGCAATCAGCCCCAGCATTTT.

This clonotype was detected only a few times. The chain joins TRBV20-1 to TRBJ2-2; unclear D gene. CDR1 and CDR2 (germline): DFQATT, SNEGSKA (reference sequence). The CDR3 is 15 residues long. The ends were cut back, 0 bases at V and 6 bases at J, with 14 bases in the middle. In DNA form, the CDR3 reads TGCAGTGCTAGAGATTCCGCCGCGGTGGCCGGGGAGCTGTTTTTT. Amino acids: CSARDSAAVAGELFF.

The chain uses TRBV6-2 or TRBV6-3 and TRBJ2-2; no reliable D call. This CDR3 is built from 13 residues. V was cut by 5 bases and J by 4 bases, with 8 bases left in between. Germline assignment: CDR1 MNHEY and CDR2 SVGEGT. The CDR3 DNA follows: TGTGCCAGCAGTCAATATCTCACCGGGGAGCTGTTTTTT. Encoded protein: CASSQYLTGELFF.

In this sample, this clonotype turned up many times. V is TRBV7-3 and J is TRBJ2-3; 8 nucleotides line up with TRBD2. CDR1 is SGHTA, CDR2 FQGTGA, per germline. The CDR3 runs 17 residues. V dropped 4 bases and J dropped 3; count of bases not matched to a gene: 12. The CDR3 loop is CASSSIGGGGATDTQYF. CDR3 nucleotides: TGTGCCAGCAGCTCGATCGGGGGGGGCGGAGCGACAGATACGCAGTATTTT. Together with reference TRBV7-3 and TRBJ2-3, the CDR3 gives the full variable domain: GAGVSQTPSNKVTEKGKYVELRCDPISGHTALYWYRQSLGQGPEFLIYFQGTGAADDSGLPNDRFFAVRPEGSVSTLKIQRTERGDSAVYLCASSSIGGGGATDTQYFGPGTRLTVL.

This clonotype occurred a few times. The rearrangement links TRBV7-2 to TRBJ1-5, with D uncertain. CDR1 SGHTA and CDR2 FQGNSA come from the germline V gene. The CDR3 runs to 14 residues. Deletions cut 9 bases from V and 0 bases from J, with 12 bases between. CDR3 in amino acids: CARKAFGSNQPQHF. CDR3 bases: TGTGCCAGGAAGGCATTTGGTAGCAATCAGCCCCAGCATTTT.

CDR3 region: CASSPTDNSYEQYF. In DNA, the CDR3 is TGCGCCAGCTCCCCGACGGACAACTCCTACGAGCAGTACTTC. The chain links TRBV4-3 to TRBJ2-7, with D possibly TRBD1 on 5 matching bases. The V gene lost 8 bases and the J gene lost 0 bases, with 14 bases spanning the gap. The V gene's germline CDR1 is LGHNA and CDR2 YSLEER. This CDR3 is 14 amino acids long.